These T cell receptor beta chains were read from a single sample in a study of T cells in Graves' hyperthyroidism and ophthalmopathy. TCRdb independently ran MiXCR on the multiplex PCR reads; one entry per CDR3 protein. The repertoire holds about 510,000 distinct CDR3 sequences, with 14% as singletons. The sequenced material came from blood. The origin of the receptors is a woman between 35 and 50 years old with Graves' hyperthyroidism. Each CDR3 is given with its conserved first and last residue. Each record gives: clone size, CDR3 length, V gene, D gene, J gene, CDR3 DNA, CDR3 protein. The D gene is left open where the match is weak. Clone size is not always given. Where it is, it says once, few, many or a class for expanded clones.

many	13	TRBV2	NA	TRBJ2-7	TGTGCCAGCAGTGTAGCCGGACCCTACGAGCAGTACTTC	CASSVAGPYEQYF
few	15	TRBV9	TRBD1	TRBJ1-5	TGTGCCAGCAGCGTACCTAGTTACAGGGGACAGCCCCAGCATTTT	CASSVPSYRGQPQHF
many	18	TRBV7-9	TRBD2	TRBJ2-7	TGTGCCAGCAGCTTAGCGGTTGGGCTAACTAGCGACAACTACGAGCAGTACTTC	CASSLAVGLTSDNYEQYF
many	11	TRBV3-1	NA	TRBJ1-1	TGTGCCAGCAGGGGAAACACTGAAGCTTTCTTT	CASRGNTEAFF
many	17	TRBV3-1	TRBD1	TRBJ2-1	TGTGCCAGCAGCCAAGATTCGGGGGACAGGTCATACAATGAGCAGTTCTTC	CASSQDSGDRSYNEQFF
NA	14	TRBV11-2	NA	TRBJ1-1	TGTGCCAGCAGCCAAGAGTCACGAGGCACTGAAGCTTTCTTT	CASSQESRGTEAFF
many	16	TRBV12-3/TRBV12-4	TRBD2	TRBJ2-3	TGTGCCAGCAGTCCCGGGGGGGCGGTCTACACAGATACGCAGTATTTT	CASSPGGAVYTDTQYF
many	13	TRBV3-1	NA	TRBJ2-5	TGTGCCAGCAGCCAAGGGAAGGGGGAGACCCAGTACTTC	CASSQGKGETQYF
many	15	TRBV27	NA	TRBJ2-7	TGTGCCAGCAGCACCTCCGGCAGGAGACCTCTCGAGCAGTACTTC	CASSTSGRRPLEQYF
few	13	TRBV27	TRBD1	TRBJ1-2	TGTGCCAGCAGCACAGGGGGCAGGGGCGGCTACACCTTC	CASSTGGRGGYTF
many	14	TRBV7-9	NA	TRBJ2-5	TGTGCCAGCAGCTTCCCCGATACCAGCGAGACCCAGTACTTC	CASSFPDTSETQYF
NA	17	TRBV27	NA	TRBJ1-4	TGTGCCAGCAGTTTGGGAGCGGACAGCTACCGAAATGAAAAACTGTTTTTT	CASSLGADSYRNEKLFF
NA	12	TRBV5-5	TRBD2	TRBJ2-1	TGTGCCAGCAGCAGGACTAGCGGGCAGGAGTTCTTC	CASSRTSGQEFF
few	18	TRBV10-3	NA	TRBJ1-5	TGTGCCATCAGTGATTCATTAATCCGGGGCGTAAGCAATCAGCCCCAGCATTTT	CAISDSLIRGVSNQPQHF
NA	12	TRBV9	NA	TRBJ1-3	TGTGCCAGCAGCGTAGCAGGAAACACCATATATTTT	CASSVAGNTIYF
many	15	TRBV12-3/TRBV12-4	NA	TRBJ1-1	TGTGCCAGCAGTCCTCGGGGAAGGAGGGACACTGAAGCTTTCTTT	CASSPRGRRDTEAFF
many	15	TRBV6-1	NA	TRBJ2-5	TGTGCCAGCAGTGAAGAGAAGCGTGGAAGAGAGACCCAGTACTTC	CASSEEKRGRETQYF
few	13	TRBV6-2/TRBV6-3	NA	TRBJ2-1	TGTGCCAGCAGCGGACTAGAGGGGGGTGAGCAGTTCTTC	CASSGLEGGEQFF
few	16	TRBV7-2	TRBD2	TRBJ2-7	TGTGCCAGCAGACCCGGACTAGCGGGAGGGCCGAACGAGCAGTACTTC	CASRPGLAGGPNEQYF
many	14	TRBV3-1	TRBD1	TRBJ1-1	TGTGCCAGCACCCCGACAGGGACGAACACTGAAGCTTTCTTT	CASTPTGTNTEAFF
NA	15	TRBV19	NA	TRBJ2-1	TGTGCCAGAGTGAGGGCGGGACAGAAATACAATGAGCAGTTCTTC	CARVRAGQKYNEQFF
many	12	TRBV19	NA	TRBJ1-1	TGTGCCAGTAATGGGGGCGCAGGTGAAGCTTTCTTT	CASNGGAGEAFF
many	18	TRBV2	NA	TRBJ2-2	TGTGCCGGTCACGAGTTTAGCGGAAGGAGGGCGAACACCGGGGAGCTGTTTTTT	CAGHEFSGRRANTGELFF
many	17	TRBV19	TRBD1	TRBJ2-1	TGTGCCAGTAGTATCAGACGGACAGGGGGAATCGACAATGAGCAGTTCTTC	CASSIRRTGGIDNEQFF
once	15	TRBV7-6	TRBD1	TRBJ1-1	TGTGCCAGCTCACTCTACAGGGGAGAGGGGACTGAAGCTTTCTTT	CASSLYRGEGTEAFF
few	11	TRBV29-1	NA	TRBJ1-2	TGCAGCGTTGTTAAGGATTATGGCTACACCTTC	CSVVKDYGYTF
NA	15	TRBV20-1	TRBD1	TRBJ1-5	TGCAGTGCTAGGGTACAGGGGGATAGCAATCAGCCCCAGCATTTT	CSARVQGDSNQPQHF
NA	16	TRBV27	NA	TRBJ2-3	TGTGCCAGCAGTTTATACGGCCCGCGGGTTGGAGATACGCAGTATTTT	CASSLYGPRVGDTQYF
NA	16	TRBV3-1	NA	TRBJ2-1	TGTGCCAGCAGCCCTCTGGGATCCGGGAGCGGGAATGAGCAGTTCTTC	CASSPLGSGSGNEQFF
NA	15	TRBV20-1	NA	TRBJ2-3	TGCAGTGCTAGAGTCTTTGCGAGCAGCACAGATACGCAGTATTTT	CSARVFASSTDTQYF
NA	15	TRBV6-2/TRBV6-3	TRBD2	TRBJ2-3	TGTGCCAGCACCGGAAGTAGCGGGAACACAGATACGCAGTATTTT	CASTGSSGNTDTQYF
NA	16	TRBV28	TRBD2	TRBJ2-1	TGTGCCAGCAGCCCTACCATAGCGGGATCGAACCTTGAGCAGTTCTTC	CASSPTIAGSNLEQFF
many	16	TRBV2	TRBD2	TRBJ2-1	TGTGCCAGCAGAGGGACTAGCGGTCGCTCCTACAATGAGCAGTTCTTC	CASRGTSGRSYNEQFF
NA	14	TRBV10-3	NA	TRBJ1-6	TGTGCCATCAGTGAAACGGTCGGTGATTCACCCCTCCACTTT	CAISETVGDSPLHF
few	13	TRBV30	TRBD1	TRBJ1-2	TGTGCCTGGAGGGGACAGGGGGCGAATGGCTACACCTTC	CAWRGQGANGYTF
NA	18	TRBV4-2	TRBD2	TRBJ2-3	TGTGCCAGCAGCCATCGTCGGGGGACTAGCGAAAGCACAGATACGCAGTATTTT	CASSHRRGTSESTDTQYF
few	16	TRBV7-6	TRBD2	TRBJ2-1	TGTGCCAGCAGCTATATAGCGGGAGAATCCCCACATGAGCAGTTCTTC	CASSYIAGESPHEQFF
NA	17	TRBV7-8	TRBD1	TRBJ1-2	TGTGCCAGCAGCTTATCCGGGGGGACAGGGGCGAAGGAGGGCTACACCTTC	CASSLSGGTGAKEGYTF
few	14	TRBV7-2	NA	TRBJ2-2	TGTGCCAGTAGGGGGGGCTCGGCTTCCGGGGAGCTGTTTTTT	CASRGGSASGELFF
NA	16	TRBV6-5	TRBD2	TRBJ2-3	TGTGCCAGCAGTTACTCTTTAGCGGGAAGCACAGATACGCAGTATTTT	CASSYSLAGSTDTQYF
few	14	TRBV7-3	NA	TRBJ2-2	TGTGCCAGCAGCTTAGTTAATTGGAACGGGGAGCTGTTTTTT	CASSLVNWNGELFF
many	15	TRBV10-3	NA	TRBJ2-7	TGTGCCATAGCCGGGCGTGGGACCTCGAGGAACGAGCAGTACTTC	CAIAGRGTSRNEQYF
many	16	TRBV19	NA	TRBJ1-5	TGTGCCAGTAGTTCCCCCTACGGGGGCGCCGATCAGCCCCAGCATTTT	CASSSPYGGADQPQHF
few	14	TRBV19	NA	TRBJ1-2	TGTGCCAGTAGTATTTTTGGACGGATCTATGGCTACACCTTC	CASSIFGRIYGYTF
NA	15	TRBV19	TRBD1	TRBJ1-1	TGTGCCAGTAGTATTTATGGGGACAGGAACACTGAAGCTTTCTTT	CASSIYGDRNTEAFF
many	16	TRBV7-9	NA	TRBJ2-3	TGTGCCAGCAGCGGGCGACTAAACGGAGGGGCAGATACGCAGTATTTT	CASSGRLNGGADTQYF
many	17	TRBV7-9	TRBD2	TRBJ2-1	TGTGCCAGCAGCTCTAGAGGGCTAGCGGGCCTGGAGGGGGAGCAGTTCTTC	CASSSRGLAGLEGEQFF
NA	17	TRBV5-1	NA	TRBJ2-2	TGCGCCAGCAGACCTAACAGGAAACTGAGGAGCACCGGGGAGCTGTTTTTT	CASRPNRKLRSTGELFF
few	14	TRBV10-1	NA	TRBJ2-1	TGCGCCAGCAGTCCTGGACTAGGGGGCAATGAGCAGTTCTTC	CASSPGLGGNEQFF
many	14	TRBV11-2	NA	TRBJ2-2	TGTGCCAGCAGCTTAGGGGTTCAGACCGGGGAGCTGTTTTTT	CASSLGVQTGELFF
few	13	TRBV20-1	NA	TRBJ2-5	TGCAGTGCTAGTGGGGGTGTTCCGGAGACCCAGTACTTC	CSASGGVPETQYF
many	13	TRBV12-3/TRBV12-4	TRBD1	TRBJ1-2	TGTGCCAGCACCCCGGGACAGACCTATGGCTACACCTTC	CASTPGQTYGYTF
many	15	TRBV3-1	TRBD1	TRBJ2-7	TGTGCCAGCAGCCAAGAAAACCAGGGGGCCGACGAGCAGTACTTC	CASSQENQGADEQYF
NA	14	TRBV9	NA	TRBJ2-5	TGTGCCAGCAGCGTACGAGATCAATTTGGGACCCAGTACTTC	CASSVRDQFGTQYF